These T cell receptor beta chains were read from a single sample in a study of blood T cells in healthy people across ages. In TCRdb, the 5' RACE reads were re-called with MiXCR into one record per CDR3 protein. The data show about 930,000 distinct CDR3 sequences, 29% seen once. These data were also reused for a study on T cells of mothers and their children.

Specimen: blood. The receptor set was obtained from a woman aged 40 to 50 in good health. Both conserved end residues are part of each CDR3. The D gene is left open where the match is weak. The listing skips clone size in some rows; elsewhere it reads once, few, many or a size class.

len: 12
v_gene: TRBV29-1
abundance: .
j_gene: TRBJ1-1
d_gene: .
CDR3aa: CSVDRFNTEAFF
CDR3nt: TGCAGCGTCGACAGGTTTAACACTGAAGCTTTCTTT

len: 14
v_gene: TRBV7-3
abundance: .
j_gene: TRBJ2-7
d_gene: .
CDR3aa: CASSPGKDGYEQYF
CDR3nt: TGTGCCAGCAGCCCCGGGAAAGACGGCTACGAGCAGTACTTC

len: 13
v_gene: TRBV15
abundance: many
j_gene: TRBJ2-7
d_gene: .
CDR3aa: CATSSRGRREQYF
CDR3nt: TGTGCCACCAGCTCCCGGGGCCGCCGAGAGCAGTACTTC

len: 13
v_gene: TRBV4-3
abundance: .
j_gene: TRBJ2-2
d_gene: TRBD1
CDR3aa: CASSRTGVGELFF
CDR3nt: TGCGCCAGCAGCCGAACAGGGGTCGGGGAGCTGTTTTTT

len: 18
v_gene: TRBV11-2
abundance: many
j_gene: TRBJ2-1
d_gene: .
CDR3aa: CASSYLAGFRNSYNEQFF
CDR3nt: TGTGCCAGCAGCTATTTGGCGGGGTTCCGAAACTCCTACAATGAGCAGTTCTTC

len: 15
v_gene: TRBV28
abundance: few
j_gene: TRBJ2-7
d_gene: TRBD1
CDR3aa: CASAGTGGGYNEQYF
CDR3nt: TGTGCCAGTGCCGGGACAGGGGGAGGCTACAATGAGCAGTACTTC

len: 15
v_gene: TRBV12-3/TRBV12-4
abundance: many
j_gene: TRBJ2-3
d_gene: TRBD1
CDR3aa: CASSPGQGYTDTQYF
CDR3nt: TGTGCCAGCAGTCCGGGACAGGGGTACACAGATACGCAGTATTTT

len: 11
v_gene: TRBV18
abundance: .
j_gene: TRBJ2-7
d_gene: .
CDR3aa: CASSPGEVQYF
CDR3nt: TGTGCCAGCTCACCAGGGGAGGTGCAGTACTTC

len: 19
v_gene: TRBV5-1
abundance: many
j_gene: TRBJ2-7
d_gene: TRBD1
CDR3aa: CASSSHLYQTGDMSYEQYF
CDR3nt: TGCGCCAGCAGCTCCCACTTATACCAAACAGGGGACATGTCCTACGAGCAGTACTTC

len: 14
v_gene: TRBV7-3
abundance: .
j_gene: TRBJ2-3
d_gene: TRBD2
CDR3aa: CASRERGPTDTQYF
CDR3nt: TGTGCCAGCAGGGAGCGGGGGCCCACAGATACGCAGTATTTT

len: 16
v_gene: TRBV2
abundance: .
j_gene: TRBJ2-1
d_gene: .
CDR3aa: CASSEASGGSYNEQFF
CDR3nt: TGTGCCAGCAGTGAAGCGTCCGGGGGCTCCTACAATGAGCAGTTCTTC

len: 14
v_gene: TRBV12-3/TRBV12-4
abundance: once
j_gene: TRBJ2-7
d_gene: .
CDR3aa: CASSFRGPCGEQYF
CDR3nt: TGTGCCAGCAGTTTCAGGGGTCCCTGCGGCGAGCAGTACTTC

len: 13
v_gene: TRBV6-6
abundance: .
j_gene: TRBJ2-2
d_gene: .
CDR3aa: CASSNPQTGELFF
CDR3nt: TGTGCCAGCAGTAACCCGCAAACCGGGGAGCTGTTTTTT

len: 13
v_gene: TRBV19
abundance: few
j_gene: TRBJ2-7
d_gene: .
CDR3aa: CASSMVGSYEQYF
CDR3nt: TGTGCCAGTAGTATGGTGGGCTCCTACGAGCAGTACTTC

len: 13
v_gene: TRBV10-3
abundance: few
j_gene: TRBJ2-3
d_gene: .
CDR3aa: CAIGLPPIDTQYF
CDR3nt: TGTGCCATTGGACTCCCTCCTATCGATACGCAGTATTTT

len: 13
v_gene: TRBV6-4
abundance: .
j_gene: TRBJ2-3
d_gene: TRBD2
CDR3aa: CASQASGTDTQYF
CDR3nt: TGTGCCAGCCAGGCTAGCGGTACAGATACGCAGTATTTT

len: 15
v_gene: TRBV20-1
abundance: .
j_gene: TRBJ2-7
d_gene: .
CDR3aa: CSARDMGTSSYEQYF
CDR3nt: TGCAGTGCTAGAGATATGGGGACGAGCTCCTACGAGCAGTACTTC

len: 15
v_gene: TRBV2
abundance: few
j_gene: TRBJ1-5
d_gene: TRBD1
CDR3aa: CASRDRQGGNQPQHF
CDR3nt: TGTGCCAGCAGGGATAGACAGGGAGGAAATCAGCCCCAGCATTTT

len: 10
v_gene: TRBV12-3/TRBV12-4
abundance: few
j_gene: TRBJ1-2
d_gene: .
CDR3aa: CASSGDGYTF
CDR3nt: TGTGCCAGCAGCGGGGATGGCTACACCTTC

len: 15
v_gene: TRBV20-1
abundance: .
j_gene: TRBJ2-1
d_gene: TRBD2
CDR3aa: CSARDSASGGNEQFF
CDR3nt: TGCAGTGCTAGAGATTCGGCTAGCGGGGGCAATGAGCAGTTCTTC

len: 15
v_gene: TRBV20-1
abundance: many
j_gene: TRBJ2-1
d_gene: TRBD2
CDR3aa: CSVRAPGLVGNEQFF
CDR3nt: TGCAGTGTTAGGGCACCCGGACTAGTGGGCAATGAGCAGTTCTTC

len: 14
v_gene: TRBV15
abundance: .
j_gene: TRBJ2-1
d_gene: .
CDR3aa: CATRKAARYNEQFF
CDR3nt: TGTGCCACCAGAAAAGCGGCACGTTACAATGAGCAGTTCTTC

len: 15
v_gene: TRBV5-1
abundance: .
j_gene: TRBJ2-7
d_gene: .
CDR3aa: CASSLEPDIYYEQYF
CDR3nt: TGCGCCAGCAGCTTGGAGCCAGACATTTACTACGAGCAGTACTTC

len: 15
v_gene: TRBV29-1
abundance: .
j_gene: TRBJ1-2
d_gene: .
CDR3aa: CSVEDQDTPNYGYTF
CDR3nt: TGCAGCGTTGAAGATCAGGACACCCCTAACTATGGCTACACCTTC

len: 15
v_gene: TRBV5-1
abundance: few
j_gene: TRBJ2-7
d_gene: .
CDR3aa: CASSLGAGLAYEQYF
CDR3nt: TGCGCCAGCAGCTTGGGGGCAGGGCTAGCCTACGAGCAGTACTTC

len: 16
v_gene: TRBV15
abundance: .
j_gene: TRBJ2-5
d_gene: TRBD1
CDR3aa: CATSRERTGLRETQYF
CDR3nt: TGTGCCACCAGCAGGGAAAGGACAGGGTTGAGGGAGACCCAGTACTTC

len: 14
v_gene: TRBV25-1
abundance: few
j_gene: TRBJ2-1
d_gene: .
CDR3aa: CASSGDSPYNEQFF
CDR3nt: TGTGCCAGCAGTGGAGATTCGCCCTACAATGAGCAGTTCTTC

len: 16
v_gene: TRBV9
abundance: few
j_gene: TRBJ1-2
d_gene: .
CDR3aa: CASSVGTVPSPYGYTF
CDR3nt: TGTGCCAGCAGCGTAGGGACAGTCCCTTCGCCGTATGGCTACACCTTC

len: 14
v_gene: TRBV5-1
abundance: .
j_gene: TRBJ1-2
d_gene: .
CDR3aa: CASSLVQGTYGYTF
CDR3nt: TGCGCCAGCAGCTTGGTACAGGGAACGTATGGCTACACCTTC

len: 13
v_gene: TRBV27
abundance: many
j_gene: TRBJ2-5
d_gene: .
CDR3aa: CASSHREQETQYF
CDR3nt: TGTGCCAGCAGTCACCGGGAACAAGAGACCCAGTACTTC

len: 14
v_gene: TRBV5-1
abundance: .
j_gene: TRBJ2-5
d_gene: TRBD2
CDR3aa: CASSPGGAEETQYF
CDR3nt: TGCGCCAGCAGCCCCGGGGGGGCCGAAGAGACCCAGTACTTC

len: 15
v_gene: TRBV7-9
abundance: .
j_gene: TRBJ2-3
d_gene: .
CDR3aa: CASSLEALLTDTQYF
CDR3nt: TGTGCCAGCAGCTTGGAAGCTCTACTCACAGATACGCAGTATTTT

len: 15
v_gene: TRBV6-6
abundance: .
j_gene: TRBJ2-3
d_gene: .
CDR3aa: CASSYGQDRADTQYF
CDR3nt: TGTGCCAGCAGTTACGGACAAGATAGGGCAGATACGCAGTATTTT

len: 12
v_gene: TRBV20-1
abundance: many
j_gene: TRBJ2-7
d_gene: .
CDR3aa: CSASSQGHEQYF
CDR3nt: TGCAGTGCTAGTTCACAGGGCCACGAGCAGTACTTC

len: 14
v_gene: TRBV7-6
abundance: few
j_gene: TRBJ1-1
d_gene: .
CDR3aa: CASSLSRRNTEAFF
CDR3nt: TGTGCCAGCAGCTTGTCTAGAAGGAACACTGAAGCTTTCTTT

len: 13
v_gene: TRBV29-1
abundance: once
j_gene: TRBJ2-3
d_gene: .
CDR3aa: CSVAPYSTDTQYF
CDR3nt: TGCAGCGTTGCTCCCTATAGCACAGATACGCAGTATTTT

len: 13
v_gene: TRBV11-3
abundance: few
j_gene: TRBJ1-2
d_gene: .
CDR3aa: CASSLEFEGGYTF
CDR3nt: TGTGCCAGCAGCTTAGAGTTCGAGGGCGGCTACACCTTC

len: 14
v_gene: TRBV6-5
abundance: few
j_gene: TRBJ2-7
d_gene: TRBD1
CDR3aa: CASRQPRGSYEQYF
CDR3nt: TGTGCCAGCAGACAACCCAGGGGGTCCTACGAGCAGTACTTC

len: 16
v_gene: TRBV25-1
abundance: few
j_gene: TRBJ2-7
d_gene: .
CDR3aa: CASSEYIPGSGYEQYF
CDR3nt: TGTGCCAGCAGTGAATATATACCAGGGAGCGGCTACGAGCAGTACTTC

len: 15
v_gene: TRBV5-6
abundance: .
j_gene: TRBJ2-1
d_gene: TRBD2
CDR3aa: CASSWAGGSYNEQFF
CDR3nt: TGTGCCAGCAGCTGGGCGGGGGGCTCCTACAATGAGCAGTTCTTC

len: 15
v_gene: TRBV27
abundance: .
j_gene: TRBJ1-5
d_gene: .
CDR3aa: CASNAAGAGNQPQHF
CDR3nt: TGTGCCAGCAATGCCGCGGGGGCGGGCAATCAGCCCCAGCATTTT

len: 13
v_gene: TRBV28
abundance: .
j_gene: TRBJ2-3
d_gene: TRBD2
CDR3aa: CASSTSGGSTQYF
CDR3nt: TGTGCCAGCAGTACTAGCGGGGGGAGTACGCAGTATTTT

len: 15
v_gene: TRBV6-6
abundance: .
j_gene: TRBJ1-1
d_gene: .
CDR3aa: CASSYSSGANTEAFF
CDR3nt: TGTGCCAGCAGTTACTCATCAGGGGCGAACACTGAAGCTTTCTTT

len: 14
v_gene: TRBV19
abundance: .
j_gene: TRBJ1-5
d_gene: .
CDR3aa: CASSIVLGNQPQHF
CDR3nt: TGTGCCAGTAGTATAGTCCTAGGCAATCAGCCCCAGCATTTT

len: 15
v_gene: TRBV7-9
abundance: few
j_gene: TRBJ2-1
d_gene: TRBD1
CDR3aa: CASSLSQGAIDEQFF
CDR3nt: TGTGCCAGCAGCTTATCACAGGGGGCTATAGATGAGCAGTTCTTC

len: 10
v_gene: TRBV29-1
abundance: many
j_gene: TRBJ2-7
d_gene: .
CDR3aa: CSAGSNEQYF
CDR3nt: TGCAGCGCAGGGAGTAACGAGCAGTACTTC

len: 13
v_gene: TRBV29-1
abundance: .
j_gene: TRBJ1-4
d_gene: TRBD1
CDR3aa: CSVGSQGDEKLFF
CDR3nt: TGCAGCGTCGGTTCACAGGGGGATGAAAAACTGTTTTTT

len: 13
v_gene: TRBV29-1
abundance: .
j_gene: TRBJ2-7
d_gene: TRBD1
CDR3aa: CSGGKGAGYEQYF
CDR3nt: TGCAGCGGGGGCAAGGGGGCTGGCTACGAGCAGTACTTC

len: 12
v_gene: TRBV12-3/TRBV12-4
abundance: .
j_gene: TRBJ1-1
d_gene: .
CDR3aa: CASSPRWTKAFF
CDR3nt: TGTGCCAGCAGTCCCAGGTGGACTAAAGCTTTCTTT

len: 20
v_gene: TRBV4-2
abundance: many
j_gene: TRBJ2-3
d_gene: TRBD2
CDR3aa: CASSQHTASLSGGGGDTQYF
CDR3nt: TGTGCCAGCAGCCAACATACCGCAAGCCTTAGCGGGGGGGGCGGGGATACGCAGTATTTT

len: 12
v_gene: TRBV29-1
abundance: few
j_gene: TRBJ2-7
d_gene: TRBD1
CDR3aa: CSAMGQTYEQYF
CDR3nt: TGCAGCGCTATGGGACAGACCTACGAGCAGTACTTC

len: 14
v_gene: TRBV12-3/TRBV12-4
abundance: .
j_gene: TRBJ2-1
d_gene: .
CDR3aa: CASSSLSGDNEQFF
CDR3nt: TGTGCCAGCAGTTCACTCTCAGGGGACAATGAGCAGTTCTTC

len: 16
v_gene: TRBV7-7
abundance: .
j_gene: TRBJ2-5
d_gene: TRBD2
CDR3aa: CASSIGLAGVSETQYF
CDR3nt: TGTGCTAGCAGCATAGGACTAGCGGGAGTATCAGAGACCCAGTACTTC

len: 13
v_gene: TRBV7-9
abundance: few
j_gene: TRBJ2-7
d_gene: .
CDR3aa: CASSIDLSHVQYF
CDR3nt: TGTGCCAGCAGCATAGATCTTTCCCACGTGCAGTACTTC

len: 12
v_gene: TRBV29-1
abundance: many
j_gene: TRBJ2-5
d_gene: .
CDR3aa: CSVVPGGETQYF
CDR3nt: TGCAGCGTTGTTCCGGGCGGGGAGACCCAGTACTTC